The 9 T cell receptor beta chains below all came from one sample that was sequenced in a study of T cells in localized non-small cell lung cancer (TCRdb year 2020). Libraries came from the immunoSEQ multiplex PCR assay. Here the immuneACCESS table is served through TCRdb, limited to in-frame sequences with V and J called. Missing clones are a known gap in these copies; in checked studies unresolved V genes cover under half, and the rest lacks a known reason. The sample data list more than 70,000 clones, and around four fifths of these were observed just once. Roughly 3% of the sample is held by the ten biggest clonotypes. The source material was peripheral blood, sampled before any cancer treatment. These receptors originate from a man aged 40 to 75 with stage I lung adenocarcinoma.

The CDR3 spells CAWSLYRNLNTEAFF. The CDR3 nucleotides are TGTGCCTGGAGTCTCTACAGGAACTTGAACACTGAAGCTTTCTTT. The chain combines TRBV30 with TRBJ1-1; tentative D call: TRBD1 (5 bases). The CDR3 extends over 15 amino acids. CDR1 is GTSNPN and CDR2 is SVGIG in the germline V gene (reference sequence). Trimming cost V 2 bases and J 0 bases, with 13 bases left between them. The variable domain in full, with the rest retrieved from reference TRBV30 and TRBJ1-1, is SQTIHQWPATLVQPVGSPLSLECTVEGTSNPNLYWYRQAAGRGLQLLFYSVGIGQISSEVPQNLSASRPQDRQFILSSKKLLLSDSGFYLCAWSLYRNLNTEAFFGQGTRLTVV.

The chain links TRBV6-5 to TRBJ2-2; tentative D call: TRBD2 (6 bases). The CDR3 spans 14 residues. Trimming pared 4 bases from V and 4 bases from J, leaving 10 bases between. Germline-derived CDR1 and CDR2 are MNHEY and SVGAGI. In nucleotides, the CDR3 is TGTGCCAGCAGTTCGGACTATACCACCGGGGAGCTGTTTTTT. Residues: CASSSDYTTGELFF.

In DNA, the CDR3 is TGTGCCAGCAAGAGGGGGGGCTCTGGAAACACCATATATTTT. This encodes CASKRGGSGNTIYF. The chain recombines TRBV28 with TRBJ1-3; D is possibly TRBD1 (6 bases). The CDR3 has 14 amino acids. Germline assignment: CDR1 MDHEN and CDR2 SYDVKM. V was pared by 7 bases and J by 0 bases, with 10 bases between.

This clone was seen a handful of times. The V call is TRBV4-2, the J call TRBJ2-7; TRBD2 agrees at 12 bases. The germline CDR1 and CDR2 sequences are LGHNA and YNFKEQ. The CDR3 totals 15 residues. V was clipped by 4 bases and J by 3 bases; unmatched bases: 4. The CDR3, as DNA: TGTGCCAGCAGCCGGACTAGCGGGGACCTCTACGAGCAGTACTTC. Its translation: CASSRTSGDLYEQYF.

The V call is TRBV10-3, the J call TRBJ2-5; TRBD2 agrees at 7 bases. CDR3 length: 17 residues. Per germline, CDR1 ENHRY and CDR2 SYGVKD. Trimming at V came to 1 base and at J to 1 base, leaving 9 bases not matched to a gene. CDR3 DNA: TGTGCCATCAGTGAGTATGCGGGAGTGGCTTCCCAAGAGACCCAGTACTTC. It encodes CAISEYAGVASQETQYF.

The chain carries TRBV28 and TRBJ2-1, with 9 nucleotides matching TRBD1. The V and J ends lost 5 bases and 7 bases, in that order; junction bases with no gene match: 9. Looked up from germline, CDR1 is MDHEN and CDR2 is SYDVKM. The length of the CDR3 is 15 residues. The chain's CDR3 is CASSTRDREVNEQFF. The CDR3 DNA sequence: TGTGCCAGCAGTACAAGGGACAGGGAAGTTAATGAGCAGTTCTTC.

The rearrangement uses TRBV19 and TRBJ2-3; the D gene is possibly TRBD1 (6 bases). Germline CDR1 is LNHDA and CDR2 is SQIVND (reference sequence). The CDR3 is made up of 15 amino acids. Deletions cut 5 bases from V and 2 bases from J, with 14 bases between. DNA of the CDR3: TGTGCCAGTAGTCTCCGGACAGCCCTCACAGATACGCAGTATTTT. Protein: CASSLRTALTDTQYF.

There are a few counts of this clone. This sequence joins TRBV6-5 and TRBJ1-1, with no clear D. Germline loops: CDR1 MNHEY, CDR2 SVGAGI. The CDR3 runs to 15 residues. V lost 7 bases and J 0 bases, leaving 15 bases between the germline ends. As DNA, the CDR3 is TGTGCCAGCACTTTAGCGGACGGTGTGAACACTGAAGCTTTCTTT. The encoded protein is CASTLADGVNTEAFF.

This rearrangement joins TRBV5-6 to TRBJ2-5; TRBD1 agrees at 9 bases. The germline CDR1 and CDR2 sequences are SGHDT and YYEEEE. The CDR3 spans 15 residues. V shed 3 bases and J 6 bases; nucleotides not matched to a gene: 9. The CDR3 sequence: CASSYTGTGKQTQYF. In nucleotides, the CDR3 is TGTGCCAGCAGCTACACCGGGACAGGGAAACAGACCCAGTACTTC.